Each of the 14 T cell receptor beta chains below was sequenced from the same sample in a study of blood T cells in healthy people across ages. The use of a sample-barcoded 5' primer and a J-beta primer mix characterized a second PCR of roughly 6 to 11 cycles. Using its own MiXCR run on the 5' RACE reads, TCRdb lists one record per CDR3 protein. The sample gives some 890,000 distinct CDR3 sequences, about 28% of which show up once; more than 8.5% is in the top ten. This sample was shared with a second study, whose subject was T cells of mothers and their children.

The sequenced sample was blood. Every receptor here comes from a woman aged 40 to 50 in good health.

This clonotype was seen ten or more times. This rearrangement joins TRBV10-3 to TRBJ1-2; 7 bases are a match to TRBD1. Germline loops: CDR1 ENHRY, CDR2 SYGVKD. The trim removed 6 bases at V and 5 bases at J, leaving 9 bases unmatched. The CDR3 covers 14 residues. The CDR3 region is CAIRRGQGRYGYTF. Written as DNA, the CDR3 is TGTGCCATCAGAAGGGGGCAGGGAAGGTATGGCTACACCTTC.

This chain uses TRBV20-1 with TRBJ2-2, with a possible D match to TRBD1 (5 bases). CDR3 length: 12 residues. Germline-derived CDR1 and CDR2 are DFQATT and SNEGSKA (reference sequence). The germline V and J ends were trimmed by 6 bases and 6 bases, with 11 bases remaining between them. CDR3 coding DNA: TGCAGTGCCACCCAGGGATCCGGGGAGCTGTTTTTT. It is translated as CSATQGSGELFF.

This chain links TRBV7-2 with TRBJ2-7; D perhaps matches TRBD1 (5 bases). CDR1 and CDR2 from the germline V gene are SGHTA and FQGNSA. The V gene lost 5 bases and the J gene lost 7 bases, with 21 bases spanning the gap. This CDR3 has 15 residues. CDR3 coding DNA: TGTGCCAGCAGCCGGCAGGTAAACGTGGACAATGAGCAGTACTTC. It yields the protein CASSRQVNVDNEQYF.

A word on this clonotype: As the CDR3 is not closed by the conserved phenylalanine or tryptophan, this likely results from a read error. The V gene is TRBV6-2 or TRBV6-3, the J gene TRBJ2-5; 11 bases agree with TRBD1. Germline assignment: CDR1 MNHEY and CDR2 SVGEGT. The CDR3 is 13 residues long. CDR3: CTSSYGTGGTQYV. The CDR3 nucleotides are TGTACCAGCAGTTATGGGACAGGGGGGACCCAGTACGTC.

V gene TRBV24-1 combines with J gene TRBJ1-1; D not certain. This CDR3 spans 16 amino acids. V lost 7 bases and J lost 0, with 17 bases in between. CDR1 is KGHDR, CDR2 SFDVKD, per germline. The chain's CDR3 is CATSPRLVGMNTEAFF. In DNA form, the CDR3 reads TGTGCCACCAGCCCGAGATTGGTGGGAATGAACACTGAAGCTTTCTTT.

This clonotype was recorded a few times. The chain is built from TRBV7-9 and TRBJ1-1, with D hard to call. Germline-derived CDR1 and CDR2 are SEHNR and FQNEAQ (reference sequence). Trimming left V 5 bases short and J 3 bases short, with 7 bases between. This CDR3 region has 12 residues. The CDR3, as DNA: TGTGCCAGCAGCCAAGTTCACACTGAAGCTTTCTTT. This translates into CASSQVHTEAFF.

The chain links TRBV20-1 to TRBJ1-3; D unclear. Per germline, CDR1 DFQATT and CDR2 SNEGSKA (reference sequence). CDR3 length equals 13 residues. Trimming stripped 1 base from V and 1 base from J, with 5 bases between. The CDR3, as DNA: TGCAGTGCTAGAGGGCTTTCTGGAAACACCATATATTTT. Protein: CSARGLSGNTIYF.

This clonotype was seen many times. This chain links TRBV20-1 with TRBJ2-1, with 12 bases that match TRBD2. The CDR3 runs to 12 residues. Looked up from germline, CDR1 is DFQATT and CDR2 is SNEGSKA (reference sequence). Germline trimming cut 7 bases from V and 9 bases from J; bases unmatched to any gene: 4. This chain's CDR3 is CSGLAGGVEQFF. The CDR3, as DNA: TGCAGTGGCCTAGCGGGGGGGGTTGAGCAGTTCTTC.

This clonotype was recorded a few times. Here the CDR3 reads CASSPQRTGELFF. As DNA, the CDR3 is TGTGCCAGCAGCCCTCAGAGAACCGGGGAGCTGTTTTTT. The J gene is TRBJ2-2, the V gene TRBV7-3; D not certain. V lost 5 bases and J lost 5, with 9 bases in between. Germline loops: CDR1 SGHTA, CDR2 FQGTGA. The CDR3 is 13 amino acids.

The V and J genes are TRBV7-9 and TRBJ2-1; TRBD2 might be the D (6 bases). The better agreement between TRBJ2-7 and the DNA end casts doubt on the J call. The CDR3 runs 15 residues. Germline V CDR1 and CDR2: SEHNR, FQNEAQ (reference sequence). This CDR3 is CASSYDRDFYNEQYF. The CDR3 coding sequence is TGTGCCAGCAGCTACGACCGGGACTTTTACAATGAGCAGTACTTC.

With respect to this clonotype: Being one base from a much bigger clone, this may be a read error. This sequence joins TRBV5-1 and TRBJ2-7; 7 bases line up with TRBD1. Germline CDR1 reads SGHRS; CDR2 reads YFSETQ. The J segment lost 2 bases and the V segment lost 0 bases, leaving 11 bases of the junction unmatched. The CDR3 covers 17 residues. CDR3 sequence: CASSLEPSGTAAYEQYF. The CDR3 coding sequence is TGCGCCAGCAGCTTGGAGCCTTCCGGGACAGCGGCCTACGAGCAGTACTTC. Variable domain in full (rest from reference TRBV5-1 and TRBJ2-7): KAGVTQTPRYLIKTRGQQVTLSCSPISGHRSVSWYQQTPGQGLQFLFEYFSETQRNKGNFPGRFSGRQFSNSRSEMNVSTLELGDSALYLCASSLEPSGTAAYEQYFGPGTRLTVT.

This clonotype was counted between two and nine times. This chain joins TRBV20-1 and TRBJ1-2, with D maybe TRBD1 (6 bases). The CDR3 is 14 residues long. CDR1 is DFQATT, CDR2 SNEGSKA, per germline (reference sequence). Trimming cost V 0 bases and J 8 bases, with 16 bases left between them. This CDR3 reads CSARDSRGASGYTF. The CDR3 DNA sequence: TGCAGTGCTAGAGATTCGAGGGGGGCTAGCGGCTACACCTTC.

This clonotype was recorded at least ten times. This chain links TRBV20-1 with TRBJ2-5; D possibly corresponds to TRBD1 (6 bases). This CDR3 is 16 amino acids long. V dropped 4 bases and J dropped 7 bases, with 25 bases sitting between them. The germline V gene encodes CDR1 DFQATT and CDR2 SNEGSKA (reference sequence). This CDR3 is CSATPPSAVVGGTQYF. CDR3 coding DNA: TGCAGTGCTACGCCTCCCTCAGCGGTGGTAGGGGGGACCCAGTACTTC.

To note about this clonotype: Since a much larger clone is just one base distant, this may be a read error. This chain joins TRBV7-3 and TRBJ1-1; D is undetermined. CDR3 size: 13 residues. Per germline, CDR1 SGHTA and CDR2 FQGTGA. CDR3 sequence: CAGSLDSYTEAFF. Here the CDR3 DNA reads TGTGCCGGCAGCTTAGACTCCTACACTGAAGCTTTCTTT.